One and the same sample provided the 21 T cell receptor beta chains below, sequenced in a study of cytomegalovirus exposure and HLA in healthy donors. The PCR used 60 Vbeta and 13 Jbeta primers. Clones were read by immunoSEQ multiplex PCR, and TCRdb kept only the in-frame ones, dropping some. The sample includes approximately 170,000 clones, over 80% of them seen just once. The sample was PBMCs. The receptors derive from a boy between 2 and 10 years old in good health and CMV-seronegative.

The V call is TRBV15, the J call TRBJ2-5; 9 nucleotides align to TRBD2. The J segment lost 5 bases and the V segment lost 4 bases, leaving 8 bases of the junction unmatched. The germline gives CDR1 LNHNV, CDR2 YYDKDF (reference sequence). The CDR3 covers 15 residues. In nucleotides, the CDR3 is TGTGCCACCAGCAAAGGGCGGGGGGGCCGTGAGACCCAGTACTTC. It translates to CATSKGRGGRETQYF. The full variable domain, in which reference TRBV15 and TRBJ2-5 provide the parts outside the CDR3, is DAMVIQNPRYQVTQFGKPVTLSCSQTLNHNVMYWYQQKSSQAPKLLFHYYDKDFNNEADTPDNFQSRRPNTSFCFLDIRSPGLGDTAMYLCATSKGRGGRETQYFGPGTRLLVL.

Of note for this clone: The identical CDR3 is also encoded by other nucleotide sequences in the sample. The chain recombines TRBV5-6 with TRBJ2-1; D is undetermined. The germline V gene encodes CDR1 SGHDT and CDR2 YYEEEE. The CDR3 spans 12 residues. V shed 0 bases and J shed 6 bases, with 4 bases lying between them. For the CDR3, the DNA is TGTGCCAGCAGCTTGGCGGGCAATGAGCAGTTCTTC. Translation: CASSLAGNEQFF.

The chain combines TRBV4-2 with TRBJ2-3; 15 bases agree with TRBD2. CDR1 is LGHNA, CDR2 YNFKEQ, per germline. This CDR3 region has 18 residues. The V gene end was trimmed by 4 bases and the J gene end by 3 bases; junction bases not matched to a gene: 8. CDR3 sequence (DNA): TGTGCCAGCAGCCCCCCGGGACTAGCGGGAGGTTGGACAGATACGCAGTATTTT. Its translation is CASSPPGLAGGWTDTQYF.

The rearrangement joins TRBV5-4 to TRBJ1-1, with 11 bases aligning to TRBD1. V gave up 4 bases and J gave up 5 bases; unmatched junction bases: 4. The germline CDR1 and CDR2 sequences are SGHNT and YYREEE (reference sequence). There are 14 residues in the CDR3. The CDR3 DNA reads TGTGCCAGCAGCCCGGACAGGGGGCAGACTGAAGCTTTCTTT. Translated, it gives CASSPDRGQTEAFF.

The J gene is TRBJ2-7, the V gene TRBV5-4; D is perhaps TRBD1 (5 bases). Per germline, CDR1 SGHNT and CDR2 YYREEE (reference sequence). V dropped 4 bases and J dropped 5 bases, with 16 bases sitting between them. The CDR3 runs 14 residues. The CDR3 loop reads CASSDRTTTDEQYF. CDR3 nucleotides: TGTGCCAGCAGCGACAGAACGACGACAGACGAGCAGTACTTC.

V gene TRBV11-2 combines with J gene TRBJ2-4; weak D call: TRBD2 (5 bases). CDR3 length: 13 residues. From germline, CDR1 is SGHAT and CDR2 FQNNGV. With 4 bases removed from V and 7 bases from J, the gap between germline ends came to 11 bases. CDR3 protein: CASSSSRGNIQYF. The CDR3 bases are TGTGCCAGCAGCTCCTCCCGAGGGAACATTCAGTACTTC.

The CDR3, as DNA: TGTGCCAGCTACGACAGGGGCTACGAGCAGTACGTC. Translation: CASYDRGYEQYV. The V call is TRBV6-1, the J call TRBJ2-7; TRBD1 aligns across 8 bases. This CDR3 contains 12 residues. CDR1 is MNHNS, CDR2 SASEGT, per germline. With 8 bases clipped from V and 3 bases from J, the junction kept 3 bases outside the gene matches.

The chain is built from TRBV15 and TRBJ2-7; TRBD2 aligns across 9 bases. Germline V lookup: CDR1 LNHNV, CDR2 YYDKDF (reference sequence). The CDR3 is made up of 16 amino acids. With 0 bases clipped from V and 2 bases from J, the junction kept 5 bases outside the gene matches. CDR3 coding DNA: TGTGCCACCAGCAGAGATCTGCGGGAGGGAACCTACGAGCAGTACTTC. Residues: CATSRDLREGTYEQYF. Drawing the rest from reference TRBV15 and TRBJ2-7, the complete variable domain is DAMVIQNPRYQVTQFGKPVTLSCSQTLNHNVMYWYQQKSSQAPKLLFHYYDKDFNNEADTPDNFQSRRPNTSFCFLDIRSPGLGDTAMYLCATSRDLREGTYEQYFGPGTRLTVT.

The CDR3 bases are TGCAGCGTTGATTTTGGGGCGGGAGCCGGCTACGAGCAGTACTTC. As protein: CSVDFGAGAGYEQYF. This chain links TRBV29-1 with TRBJ2-7; TRBD2 agrees at 7 bases. J was trimmed by 3 bases and V by 3 bases; bases with no gene match: 11. Germline CDR1 is SQVTM and CDR2 is ANQGSEA. The CDR3 spans 15 residues.

This chain's CDR3 is CASNTENRPSNEQFF. CDR3 nucleotide sequence: TGTGCCAGCAATACAGAGAACCGCCCCAGCAATGAGCAGTTCTTC. The rearrangement links TRBV6-6 to TRBJ2-1; D is unclear. The CDR3 totals 15 residues. V dropped 7 bases and J dropped 6 bases, with 19 bases sitting between them. Germline V gene sequence: CDR1 MNHNY, CDR2 SVGAGI (reference sequence).

The chain couples TRBV23-1 to TRBJ1-3; 8 nucleotides line up with TRBD1. TRBV23-1 is noted as an ORF with a role that remains uncertain. Trimming cost V 4 bases and J 2 bases; bases outside gene matches: 7. CDR3 length equals 16 residues. CDR3 bases: TGCGCCAGCAGTCTTTGGCAGGGGGCCACTGGAAACACCATATATTTT. Its protein product is CASSLWQGATGNTIYF.

V usage is TRBV4-3 and J usage is TRBJ2-1, with 7 positions matching TRBD2. Germline lookup yields CDR1 LGHNA and CDR2 YSLEER. The ends lost 0 bases at V and 9 bases at J; junction bases unmatched: 8. The CDR3 is 15 residues long. The chain's CDR3 is CASSQDPAGYSEQFF. For the CDR3, the DNA is TGCGCCAGCAGCCAAGATCCAGCGGGATATAGTGAGCAGTTCTTC.

V and J are TRBV19 and TRBJ2-5; D is unclear. Germline CDR1 is LNHDA and CDR2 is SQIVND (reference sequence). CDR3 length equals 13 residues. The V gene lost 3 bases and the J gene lost 1 base, with 6 bases spanning the gap. The CDR3 DNA is TGTGCCAGTAGTATCAGCGCCCAAGAGACCCAGTACTTC. This sequence encodes CASSISAQETQYF.

The CDR3: CASSYSTAQPQHF. DNA for the CDR3: TGTGCCAGCAGTTACTCTACTGCCCAGCCCCAGCATTTT. The chain is built from TRBV6-5 and TRBJ1-5, with D unclear. Germline loops: CDR1 MNHEY, CDR2 SVGAGI. This CDR3 is 13 amino acids long. V lost 0 bases, J lost 7 bases, and 7 bases lay in between.

V usage is TRBV12-5 and J usage is TRBJ1-2; D is possibly TRBD1 (6 bases). CDR3 length: 13 amino acids. CDR1 and CDR2 from the germline V gene are LGHNT and FRNRAP. V was clipped by 3 bases and J by 9 bases, with 14 bases between them. CDR3 bases: TGTGCTAGTGGTTTAGAGACAGGTTATAGCTACACCTTC. It is translated as CASGLETGYSYTF. Combining the CDR3 with reference TRBV12-5 and TRBJ1-2 gives the whole variable domain DARVTQTPRHKVTEMGQEVTMRCQPILGHNTVFWYRQTMMQGLELLAYFRNRAPLDDSGMPKDRFSAEMPDATLATLKIQPSEPRDSAVYFCASGLETGYSYTFGSGTRLTVV.

Written as DNA, the CDR3 is TGTGCCAGCAGGGCTAGCGGGAGCCCCGTACGGAATGAGCAGTTCTTC. Protein: CASRASGSPVRNEQFF. The rearrangement links TRBV25-1 to TRBJ2-1; 10 bases line up with TRBD2. CDR3 length: 16 amino acids. Germline loops: CDR1 MGHDK, CDR2 SYGVNS. The V and J ends lost 6 bases and 7 bases, in that order; junction bases with no gene match: 12.

This clone showed up just once. The gene calls are TRBV15 and TRBJ1-5; 8 bases line up with TRBD1. V trimming: 5 bases; J trimming: 2 bases; junction bases outside the gene matches: 5. The germline V gene encodes CDR1 LNHNV and CDR2 YYDKDF (reference sequence). The CDR3 totals 15 residues. CDR3 DNA: TGTGCCACCAGCTCCCCGGGACAGGGCAATCAGCCCCAGCATTTT. Its translation is CATSSPGQGNQPQHF.

The chain joins TRBV15 to TRBJ2-5; 12 bases line up with TRBD2. The CDR3 runs to 13 residues. Germline loops: CDR1 LNHNV, CDR2 YYDKDF (reference sequence). Trimming took 7 bases from V and 5 from J; bases not matched to a gene: 2. This CDR3 reads CATITSGGETQYF. CDR3 sequence (DNA): TGTGCCACCATCACTAGCGGGGGGGAGACCCAGTACTTC.

The rearrangement uses TRBV6-5 and TRBJ2-5; the D gene is possibly TRBD2 (5 bases). Trimming left V 3 bases short and J 4 bases short, with 15 bases between. The CDR3 loop spans 15 amino acids. CDR1 is MNHEY and CDR2 is SVGAGI in the germline V gene. CDR3 loop: CASSYAGEMGETQYF. The DNA for the CDR3 is TGTGCCAGCAGTTATGCCGGGGAGATGGGAGAGACCCAGTACTTC.

The table lists this clone with a few counts. The chain is built from TRBV5-4 and TRBJ2-6, with 11 positions matching TRBD1. Germline values: CDR1 SGHNT, CDR2 YYREEE (reference sequence). The CDR3 contains 15 residues. V was clipped by 3 bases and J by 10 bases; unmatched bases: 6. The CDR3, as DNA: TGTGCCAGCAGCTCGGACAGGGGGCTAGTAAACGTCCTGACTTTC. This sequence encodes CASSSDRGLVNVLTF.

This clone came up once. V gene TRBV4-3 combines with J gene TRBJ2-3, with 7 bases identical to TRBD2. After removal of 0 bases from V and 9 bases from J, the junction contained 9 bases not matched to a gene. The CDR3 sequence is 15 residues long. The V gene's germline CDR1 is LGHNA and CDR2 YSLEER. CDR3 loop: CASSQDMSSGKTQYF. Here the CDR3 DNA reads TGCGCCAGCAGCCAAGATATGTCGAGCGGGAAAACGCAGTATTTT.